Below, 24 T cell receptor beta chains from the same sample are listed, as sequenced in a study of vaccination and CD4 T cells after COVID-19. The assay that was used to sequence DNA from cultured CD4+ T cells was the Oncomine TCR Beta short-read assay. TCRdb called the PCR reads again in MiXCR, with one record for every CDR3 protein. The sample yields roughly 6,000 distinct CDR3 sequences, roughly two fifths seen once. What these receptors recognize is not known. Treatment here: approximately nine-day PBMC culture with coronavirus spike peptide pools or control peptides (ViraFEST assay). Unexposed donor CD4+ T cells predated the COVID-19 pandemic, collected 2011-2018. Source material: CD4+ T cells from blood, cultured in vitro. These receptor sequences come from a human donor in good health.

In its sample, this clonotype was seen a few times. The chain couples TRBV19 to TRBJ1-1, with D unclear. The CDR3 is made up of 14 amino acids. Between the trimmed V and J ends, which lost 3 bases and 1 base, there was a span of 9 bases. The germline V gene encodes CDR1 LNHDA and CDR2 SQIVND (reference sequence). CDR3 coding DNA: TGTGCCAGTAGTATCCTACTACAGAACACTGAAGCTTTCTTT. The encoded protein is CASSILLQNTEAFF.

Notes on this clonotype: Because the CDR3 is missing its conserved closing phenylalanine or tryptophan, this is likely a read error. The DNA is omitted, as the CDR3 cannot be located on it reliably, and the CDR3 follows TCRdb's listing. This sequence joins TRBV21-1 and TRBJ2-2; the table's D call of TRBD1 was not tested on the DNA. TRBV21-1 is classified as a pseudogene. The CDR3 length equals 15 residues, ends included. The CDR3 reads CASSKPSRDHGELFS.

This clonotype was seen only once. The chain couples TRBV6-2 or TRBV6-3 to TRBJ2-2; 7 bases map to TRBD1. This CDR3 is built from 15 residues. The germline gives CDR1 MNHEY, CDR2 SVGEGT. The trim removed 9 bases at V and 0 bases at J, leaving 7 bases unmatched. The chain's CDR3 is CASNTGTANTGELFF. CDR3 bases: TGTGCCAGTAACACCGGGACAGCGAACACCGGGGAGCTGTTTTTT.

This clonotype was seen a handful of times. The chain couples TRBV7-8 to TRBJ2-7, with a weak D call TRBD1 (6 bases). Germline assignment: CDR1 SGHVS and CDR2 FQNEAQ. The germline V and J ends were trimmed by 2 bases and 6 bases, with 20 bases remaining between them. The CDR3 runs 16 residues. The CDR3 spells CASSLKRPGERVEQYF. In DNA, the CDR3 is TGTGCCAGCAGCTTAAAACGTCCAGGGGAAAGAGTCGAGCAGTACTTC.

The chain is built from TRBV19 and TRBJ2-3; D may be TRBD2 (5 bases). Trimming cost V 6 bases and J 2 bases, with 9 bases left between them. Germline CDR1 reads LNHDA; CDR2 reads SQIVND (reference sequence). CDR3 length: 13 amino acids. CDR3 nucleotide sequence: TGTGCCAGTAGACGGGATCTCACAGATACGCAGTATTTT. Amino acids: CASRRDLTDTQYF.

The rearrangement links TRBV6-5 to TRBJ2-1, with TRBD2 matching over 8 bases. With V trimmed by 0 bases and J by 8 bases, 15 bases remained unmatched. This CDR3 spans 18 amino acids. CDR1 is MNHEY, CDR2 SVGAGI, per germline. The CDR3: CASSYSRLGAGGRDEQFF. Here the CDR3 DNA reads TGTGCCAGCAGTTACTCGAGATTAGGCGCGGGGGGTCGGGATGAGCAGTTCTTC.

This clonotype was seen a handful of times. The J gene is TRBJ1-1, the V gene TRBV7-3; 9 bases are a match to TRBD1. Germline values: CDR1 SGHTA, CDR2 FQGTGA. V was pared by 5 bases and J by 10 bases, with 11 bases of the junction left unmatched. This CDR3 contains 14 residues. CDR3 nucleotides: TGTGCCAGCAGCCCACTACACGACAGGGGGGTAGCTTTCTTT. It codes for CASSPLHDRGVAFF.

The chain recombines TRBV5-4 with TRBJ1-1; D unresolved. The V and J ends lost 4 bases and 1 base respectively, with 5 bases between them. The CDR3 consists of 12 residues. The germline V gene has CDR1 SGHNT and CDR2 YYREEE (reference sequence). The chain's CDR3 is CASSSTNTEAFF. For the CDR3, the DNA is TGTGCCAGCAGCAGCACGAACACTGAAGCTTTCTTT.

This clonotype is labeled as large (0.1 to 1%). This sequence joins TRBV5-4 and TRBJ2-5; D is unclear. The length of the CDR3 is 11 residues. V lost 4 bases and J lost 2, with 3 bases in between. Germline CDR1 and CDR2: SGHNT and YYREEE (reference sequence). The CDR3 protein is CASSQQETQYF. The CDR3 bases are TGTGCCAGCAGCCAACAAGAGACCCAGTACTTC.

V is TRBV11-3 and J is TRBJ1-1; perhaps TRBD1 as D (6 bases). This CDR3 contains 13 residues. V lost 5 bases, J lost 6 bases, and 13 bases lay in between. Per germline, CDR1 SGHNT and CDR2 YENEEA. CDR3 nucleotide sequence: TGTGCCAGCAGCCGACTCAGGGGTTCTGAAGCTTTCTTT. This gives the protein CASSRLRGSEAFF.

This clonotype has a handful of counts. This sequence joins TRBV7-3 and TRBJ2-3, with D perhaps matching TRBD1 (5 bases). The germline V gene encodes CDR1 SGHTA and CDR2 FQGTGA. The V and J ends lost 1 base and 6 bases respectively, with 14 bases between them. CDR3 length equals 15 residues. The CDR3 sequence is CASSLMGRAVDTQYF. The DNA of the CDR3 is TGTGCCAGCAGCTTAATGGGCAGGGCCGTGGATACGCAGTATTTT. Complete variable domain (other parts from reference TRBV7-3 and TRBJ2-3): GAGVSQTPSNKVTEKGKYVELRCDPISGHTALYWYRQSLGQGPEFLIYFQGTGAADDSGLPNDRFFAVRPEGSVSTLKIQRTERGDSAVYLCASSLMGRAVDTQYFGPGTRLTVL.

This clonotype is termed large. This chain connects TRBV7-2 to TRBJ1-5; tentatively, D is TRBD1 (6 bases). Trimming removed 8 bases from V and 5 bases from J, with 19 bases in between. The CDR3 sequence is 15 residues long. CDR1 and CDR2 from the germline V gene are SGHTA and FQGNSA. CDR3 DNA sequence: TGTGCCAGCCCCGGAAGGGGGGAGTATGATCAGCCCCAGCATTTT. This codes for CASPGRGEYDQPQHF.

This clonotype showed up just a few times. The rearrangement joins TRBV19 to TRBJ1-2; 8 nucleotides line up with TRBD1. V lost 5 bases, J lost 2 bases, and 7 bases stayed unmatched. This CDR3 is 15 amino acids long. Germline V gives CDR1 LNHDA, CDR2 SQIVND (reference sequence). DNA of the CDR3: TGTGCCAGTAGTCCTCGACAGGGGAAGAACTATGGCTACACCTTC. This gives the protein CASSPRQGKNYGYTF.

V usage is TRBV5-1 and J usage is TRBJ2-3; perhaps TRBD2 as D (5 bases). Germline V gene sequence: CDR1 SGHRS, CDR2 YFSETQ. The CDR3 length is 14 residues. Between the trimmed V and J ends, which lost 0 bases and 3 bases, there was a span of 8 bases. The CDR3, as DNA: TGCGCCAGCAGCTTGGGGGTAGCGACAGATACGCAGTATTTT. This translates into CASSLGVATDTQYF.

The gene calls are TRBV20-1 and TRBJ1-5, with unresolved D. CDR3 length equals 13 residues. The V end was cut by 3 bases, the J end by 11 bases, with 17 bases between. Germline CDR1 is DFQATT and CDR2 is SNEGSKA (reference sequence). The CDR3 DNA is TGCAGTGCTAGGGAGGGCCTCGCGATGACCCAGCATTTT. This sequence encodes CSAREGLAMTQHF.

The CDR3 nucleotides read TGTGCCAGCAGTAACCGGGCCCTGAGGGGCTACACCTTC. Residues: CASSNRALRGYTF. The chain combines TRBV27 with TRBJ1-2; no clear D. Trimming removed 5 bases at V and 8 bases at J, with 15 bases between. Germline assignment: CDR1 MNHEY and CDR2 SMNVEV (reference sequence). The CDR3 totals 13 residues.

This chain's CDR3 is CSAGTGGSHEQYF. As DNA, the CDR3 is TGCAGTGCAGGGACAGGGGGTTCCCACGAGCAGTACTTC. The rearrangement joins TRBV20-1 to TRBJ2-7; the match to TRBD1 covers 11 bases. The V gene's germline CDR1 is DFQATT and CDR2 SNEGSKA (reference sequence). The trim removed 6 bases at V and 5 bases at J, leaving 6 bases unmatched. This CDR3 has 13 residues.

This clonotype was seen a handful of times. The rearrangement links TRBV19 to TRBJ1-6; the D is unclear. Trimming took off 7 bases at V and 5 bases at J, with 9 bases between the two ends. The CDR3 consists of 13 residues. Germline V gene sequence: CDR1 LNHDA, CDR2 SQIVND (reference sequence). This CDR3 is CASIGRDNSPLHF. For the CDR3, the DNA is TGTGCCAGTATTGGGAGGGATAATTCACCCCTCCACTTT.

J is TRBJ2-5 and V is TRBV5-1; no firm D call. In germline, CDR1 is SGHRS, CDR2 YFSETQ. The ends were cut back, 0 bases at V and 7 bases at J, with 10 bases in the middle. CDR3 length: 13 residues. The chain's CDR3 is CASSLGISGTQYF. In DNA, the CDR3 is TGCGCCAGCAGCTTGGGAATTTCGGGGACCCAGTACTTC.

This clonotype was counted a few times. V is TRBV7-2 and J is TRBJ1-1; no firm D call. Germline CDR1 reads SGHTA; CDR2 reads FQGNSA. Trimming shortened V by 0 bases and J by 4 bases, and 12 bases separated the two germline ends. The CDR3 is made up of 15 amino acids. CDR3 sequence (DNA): TGTGCCAGCAGCTTAGCTCCGGGGATGGGCACTGAAGCTTTCTTT. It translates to CASSLAPGMGTEAFF. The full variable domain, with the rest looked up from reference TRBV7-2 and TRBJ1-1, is GAGVSQSPSNKVTEKGKDVELRCDPISGHTALYWYRQSLGQGLEFLIYFQGNSAPDKSGLPSDRFSAERTGGSVSTLTIQRTQQEDSAVYLCASSLAPGMGTEAFFGQGTRLTVV.

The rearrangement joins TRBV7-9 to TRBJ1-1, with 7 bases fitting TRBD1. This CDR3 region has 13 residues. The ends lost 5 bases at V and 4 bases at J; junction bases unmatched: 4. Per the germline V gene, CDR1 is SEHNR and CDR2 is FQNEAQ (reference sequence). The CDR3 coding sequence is TGTGCCAGCAGCCACAGGGGTAGCACTGAAGCTTTCTTT. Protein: CASSHRGSTEAFF.

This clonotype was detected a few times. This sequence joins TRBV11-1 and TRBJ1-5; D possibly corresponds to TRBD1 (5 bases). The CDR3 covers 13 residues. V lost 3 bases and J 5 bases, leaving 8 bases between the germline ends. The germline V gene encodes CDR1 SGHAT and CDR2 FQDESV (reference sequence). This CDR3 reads CASSFQGDQPQHF. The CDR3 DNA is TGTGCCAGCAGCTTCCAGGGAGATCAGCCCCAGCATTTT.

The CDR3 region has the DNA TGTGCCAGCAGCTTAGAGGGATGGGGGGTAGACGGCTACACCTTC. Translated: CASSLEGWGVDGYTF. The V call is TRBV7-6, the J call TRBJ1-2; weak D call: TRBD1 (5 bases). Trimming shortened V by 1 base and J by 8 bases, and 17 bases separated the two germline ends. The CDR3 sequence is 15 residues long. Germline CDR1 is SGHVS and CDR2 is FNYEAQ.

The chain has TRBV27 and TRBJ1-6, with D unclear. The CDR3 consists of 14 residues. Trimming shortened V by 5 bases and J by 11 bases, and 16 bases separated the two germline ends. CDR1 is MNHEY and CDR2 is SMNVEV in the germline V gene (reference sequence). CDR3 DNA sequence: TGTGCCAGCAGTCAAACAGTGGGATTTGCACCCCTCCACTTT. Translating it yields CASSQTVGFAPLHF.